These 18 T cell receptor beta chains came from one sample sequenced in a study of cytomegalovirus exposure and HLA in healthy donors. It was with 60 Vbeta and 13 Jbeta primers that the PCR ran. Measured with immunoSEQ multiplex PCR; TCRdb has only the in-frame clones, and not every one. The sample lists 50,000 to 65,000 clones, about three quarters occurring once. The sequencing sample was made of PBMCs. These TCRs come from a man aged 18 to 30 in good health and CMV-seronegative.

V gene TRBV4-3 combines with J gene TRBJ2-3; 7 bases are shared with TRBD1. The CDR3 extends over 16 amino acids. Germline V gene data show CDR1 as LGHNA and CDR2 as YSLEER. V dropped 3 bases and J dropped 0; count of bases not matched to a gene: 6. CDR3 region: CASSQHGDSSTDTQYF. The CDR3, as DNA: TGCGCCAGCAGCCAGCACGGGGACAGCAGCACAGATACGCAGTATTTT.

The V call is TRBV11-1, the J call TRBJ2-7, with a weak D call TRBD2 (6 bases). V was trimmed by 5 bases and J by 1 base, leaving 15 bases between them. The V gene's germline CDR1 is SGHAT and CDR2 FQDESV (reference sequence). The CDR3 loop spans 15 amino acids. CDR3 nucleotides: TGTGCCAGCAGCACCGCCGGGACTCCGTCCTACGAGCAGTACTTC. It specifies CASSTAGTPSYEQYF.

This clone appeared a few times. The chain recombines TRBV27 with TRBJ1-5; TRBD1 agrees at 9 bases. V lost 6 bases and J lost 3; bases outside the gene matches: 6. The germline CDR1 and CDR2 sequences are MNHEY and SMNVEV (reference sequence). CDR3 size: 15 residues. The DNA of the CDR3 is TGTGCCAGCAGAGCCGGGACAGGGTTCAATCAGCCCCAGCATTTT. This translates into CASRAGTGFNQPQHF.

The chain couples TRBV6-5 to TRBJ2-7; TRBD1 is a possible D gene (5 bases). Germline V lookup: CDR1 MNHEY, CDR2 SVGAGI. This CDR3 spans 13 amino acids. V lost 0 bases to trimming and J lost 6 bases, with 9 bases between them. This CDR3 is CASSYSEGVEQYF. CDR3 DNA: TGTGCCAGCAGTTACTCTGAAGGGGTCGAGCAGTACTTC.

The table lists this clone with a few counts. The J gene is TRBJ1-1, the V gene TRBV25-1, with D unclear. V lost 4 bases, J lost 7 bases, and 13 bases lay in between. The CDR3 consists of 13 residues. Germline values: CDR1 MGHDK, CDR2 SYGVNS. CDR3 DNA: TGTGCCAGCAGTGTCGGAGTCTCGTTTGAAGCTTTCTTT. Its protein product is CASSVGVSFEAFF.

The J gene is TRBJ1-1, the V gene TRBV4-2, with D maybe TRBD1 (5 bases). There are 15 residues in the CDR3. V lost 4 bases, J lost 5 bases, and 17 bases lay in between. The germline CDR1 and CDR2 sequences are LGHNA and YNFKEQ. The chain's CDR3 is CASSPTTLEGTEAFF. In DNA form, the CDR3 reads TGTGCCAGCAGCCCTACAACCCTGGAGGGGACTGAAGCTTTCTTT.

This clone appeared a few times. The V gene is TRBV25-1, the J gene TRBJ1-4; no reliable D call. Germline-derived CDR1 and CDR2 are MGHDK and SYGVNS. Trimming pared 8 bases from V and 7 bases from J, leaving 8 bases between. CDR3 length: 11 amino acids. CDR3: CASAGSEKLFF. In DNA, the CDR3 is TGTGCCAGCGCCGGGTCTGAAAAACTGTTTTTT.

The chain carries TRBV4-1 and TRBJ1-4; D is possibly TRBD1 (5 bases). Germline V gives CDR1 MGHRA, CDR2 YSYEKL. This CDR3 contains 16 residues. V lost 3 bases, J lost 1 base, and 12 bases lay in between. CDR3 nucleotides: TGCGCCAGCAGCCAGGCCCTGGGGGGAACTAATGAAAAACTGTTTTTT. Its translation: CASSQALGGTNEKLFF.

The rearrangement joins TRBV30 to TRBJ2-7; the D is unclear. Germline CDR1 is GTSNPN and CDR2 is SVGIG (reference sequence). This CDR3 comprises 12 residues. Trimming cost V 1 base and J 2 bases, with 6 bases left between them. The CDR3 reads CAWSAQAYEQYF. DNA for the CDR3: TGTGCCTGGAGTGCGCAGGCCTACGAGCAGTACTTC.

V is TRBV7-2 and J is TRBJ1-5; maybe TRBD1 (5 bases). The CDR3 contains 15 residues. The V end was cut by 8 bases, the J end by 0 bases, with 14 bases between. Germline V gene data show CDR1 as SGHTA and CDR2 as FQGNSA. The CDR3 DNA sequence: TGTGCCAGCGGCCGTCAGGGTGTTAGCAATCAGCCCCAGCATTTT. This codes for CASGRQGVSNQPQHF.

V and J are TRBV4-1 and TRBJ2-7, with a tentative D call TRBD2 (5 bases). Per germline, CDR1 MGHRA and CDR2 YSYEKL. Trimming stripped 4 bases from V and 1 base from J, with 8 bases between. The length of the CDR3 is 13 residues. The CDR3 here is CASSRGLSYEQYF. In nucleotides, the CDR3 is TGCGCCAGCAGCCGCGGACTTTCCTACGAGCAGTACTTC.

This clone was recorded only once. Here the CDR3 reads CASSGRGRAEAFF. The CDR3 DNA follows: TGTGCCAGCAGTGGGAGAGGTCGGGCTGAAGCTTTCTTT. V usage is TRBV6-1 and J usage is TRBJ1-1; D is ambiguous. The CDR3 covers 13 residues. Looked up from germline, CDR1 is MNHNS and CDR2 is SASEGT. The V gene lost 4 bases and the J gene lost 6 bases, with 12 bases spanning the gap.

V and J are TRBV14 and TRBJ1-6; TRBD1 might be the D (5 bases). Trimming took 2 bases from V and 7 from J, leaving 12 bases between them. The CDR3 consists of 15 residues. In germline, CDR1 is SGHDN, CDR2 FVKESK. The chain's CDR3 is CASSQQGIKNSPLHF. The CDR3 bases are TGTGCCAGCAGCCAACAGGGTATTAAGAATTCACCCCTCCACTTT. Full variable domain (rest looked up from reference TRBV14 and TRBJ1-6): EAGVTQFPSHSVIEKGQTVTLRCDPISGHDNLYWYRRVMGKEIKFLLHFVKESKQDESGMPNNRFLAERTGGTYSTLKVQPAELEDSGVYFCASSQQGIKNSPLHFGNGTRLTVT.

The chain carries TRBV10-3 and TRBJ1-1, with D unresolved. The CDR3 is made up of 13 amino acids. V was pared by 5 bases and J by 1 base, with 8 bases between. Per the germline V gene, CDR1 is ENHRY and CDR2 is SYGVKD. This chain's CDR3 is CAISRGENTEAFF. The DNA of the CDR3 is TGTGCCATCAGTCGCGGTGAGAACACTGAAGCTTTCTTT.

In the case of this clone: Germline and junction disagree at one end, which may indicate a read error. The chain is built from TRBV25-1 and TRBJ2-3, with D perhaps matching TRBD1 (6 bases). This CDR3 contains 16 residues. The germline V gene has CDR1 MGHDK and CDR2 SYGVNS. This CDR3 is CASSEYSPPETGTQYF. In nucleotides, the CDR3 is TGTGCCAGCAGTGAATATTCCCCCCCGGAGACAGGTACGCAGTATTTT.

Regarding this clone: Relative to the germline gene, one junction end is altered; a read error may explain this. The chain employs TRBV5-1 and TRBJ2-3; possible D gene TRBD1, 6 bases. Germline values: CDR1 SGHRS, CDR2 YFSETQ. CDR3 size: 15 residues. Here the CDR3 DNA reads TGCGCCAGCACCTTGGGTAGGGGGAGCACAGATACGCAGTATTTT. Amino acids: CASTLGRGSTDTQYF.

The chain uses TRBV23-1 and TRBJ2-3; no clear D gene. TRBV23-1 is flagged as an ORF with uncertain function. CDR3 size: 11 residues. With 8 bases removed from V and 6 bases from J, the gap between germline ends came to 9 bases. As DNA, the CDR3 is TGCGCCAGCCCTGGCCCGGATACGCAGTATTTT. This sequence encodes CASPGPDTQYF.

The chain joins TRBV2 to TRBJ2-7; 7 nucleotides agree with TRBD1. The germline CDR1 and CDR2 sequences are SNHLY and FYNNEI. CDR3 length equals 17 residues. The ends lost 1 base at V and 0 bases at J; junction bases unmatched: 9. CDR3 in amino acids: CASSEETGTENSYEQYF. As DNA, the CDR3 is TGTGCCAGCAGTGAAGAGACCGGGACAGAGAACTCCTACGAGCAGTACTTC.